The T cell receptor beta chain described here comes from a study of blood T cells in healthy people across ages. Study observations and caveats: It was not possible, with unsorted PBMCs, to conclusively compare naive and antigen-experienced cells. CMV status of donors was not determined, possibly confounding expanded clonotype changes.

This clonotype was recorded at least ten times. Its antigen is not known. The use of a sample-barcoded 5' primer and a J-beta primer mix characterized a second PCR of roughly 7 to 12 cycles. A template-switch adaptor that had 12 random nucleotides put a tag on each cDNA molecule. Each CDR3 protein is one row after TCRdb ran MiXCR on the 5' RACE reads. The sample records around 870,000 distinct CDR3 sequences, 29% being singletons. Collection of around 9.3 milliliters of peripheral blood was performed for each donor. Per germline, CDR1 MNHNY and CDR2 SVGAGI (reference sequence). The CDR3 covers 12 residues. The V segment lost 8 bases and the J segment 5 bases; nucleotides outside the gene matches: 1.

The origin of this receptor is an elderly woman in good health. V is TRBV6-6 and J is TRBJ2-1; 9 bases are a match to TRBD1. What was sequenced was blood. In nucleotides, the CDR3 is TGTGCCAGCGGGACAGGGAACAATGAGCAGTTCTTC. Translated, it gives CASGTGNNEQFF.